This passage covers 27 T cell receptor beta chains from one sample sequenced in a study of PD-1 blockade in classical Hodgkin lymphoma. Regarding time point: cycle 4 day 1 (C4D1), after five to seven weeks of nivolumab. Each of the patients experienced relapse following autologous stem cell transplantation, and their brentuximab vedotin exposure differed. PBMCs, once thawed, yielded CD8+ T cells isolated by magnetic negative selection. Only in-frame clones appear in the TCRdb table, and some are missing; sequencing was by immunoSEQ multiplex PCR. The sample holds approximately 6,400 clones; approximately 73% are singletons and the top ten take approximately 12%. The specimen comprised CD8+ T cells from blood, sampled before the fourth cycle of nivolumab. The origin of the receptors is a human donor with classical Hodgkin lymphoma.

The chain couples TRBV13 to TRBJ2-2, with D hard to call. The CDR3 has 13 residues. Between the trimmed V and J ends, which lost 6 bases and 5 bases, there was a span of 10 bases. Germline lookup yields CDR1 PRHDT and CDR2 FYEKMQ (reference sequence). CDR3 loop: CASSLEVTGELFF. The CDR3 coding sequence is TGTGCCAGCAGTCTAGAAGTTACCGGGGAGCTGTTTTTT. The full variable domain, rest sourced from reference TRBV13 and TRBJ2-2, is AAGVIQSPRHLIKEKRETATLKCYPIPRHDTVYWYQQGPGQDPQFLISFYEKMQSDKGSIPDRFSAQQFSDYHSELNMSSLELGDSALYFCASSLEVTGELFFGEGSRLTVL.

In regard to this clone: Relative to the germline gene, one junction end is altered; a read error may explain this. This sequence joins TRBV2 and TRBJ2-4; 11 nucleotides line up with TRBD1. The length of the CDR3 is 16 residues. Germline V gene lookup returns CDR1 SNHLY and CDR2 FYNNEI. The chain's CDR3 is CTSTVRDRGTKNIQYF. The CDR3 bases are TGTACCAGTACGGTCCGGGACAGGGGGACAAAAAACATTCAGTACTTC.

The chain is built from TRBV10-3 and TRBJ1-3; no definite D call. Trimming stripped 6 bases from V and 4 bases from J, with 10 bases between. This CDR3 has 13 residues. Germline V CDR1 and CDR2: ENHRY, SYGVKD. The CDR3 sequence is CAIRRTFGNTIYF. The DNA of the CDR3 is TGTGCCATCAGGCGGACGTTCGGAAACACCATATATTTT.

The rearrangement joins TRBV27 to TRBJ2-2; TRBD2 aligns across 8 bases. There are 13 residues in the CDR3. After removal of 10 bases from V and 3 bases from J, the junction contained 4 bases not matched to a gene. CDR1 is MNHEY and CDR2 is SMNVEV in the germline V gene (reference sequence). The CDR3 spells CAIGTRYTGELFF. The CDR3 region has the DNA TGTGCCATCGGGACTAGATACACCGGGGAGCTGTTTTTT.

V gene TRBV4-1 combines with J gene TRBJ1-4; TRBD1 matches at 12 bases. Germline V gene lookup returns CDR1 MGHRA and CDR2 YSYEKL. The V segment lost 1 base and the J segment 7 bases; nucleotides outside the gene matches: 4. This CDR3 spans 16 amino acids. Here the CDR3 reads CASSQAGTGGGEKLFF. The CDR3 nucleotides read TGCGCCAGCAGCCAAGCCGGGACAGGGGGCGGTGAAAAACTGTTTTTT.

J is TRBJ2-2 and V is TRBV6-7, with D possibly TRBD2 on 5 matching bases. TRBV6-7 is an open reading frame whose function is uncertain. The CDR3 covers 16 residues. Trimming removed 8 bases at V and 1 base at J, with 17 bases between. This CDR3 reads CASPSLRGLNTGELFF. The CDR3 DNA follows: TGTGCCAGCCCCTCTTTGAGAGGGCTGAACACCGGGGAGCTGTTTTTT.

The CDR3 loop is CASYSRGGPRNTEAFF. In DNA form, the CDR3 reads TGTGCCAGCTATTCAAGAGGGGGGCCCCGGAACACTGAAGCTTTCTTT. This chain joins TRBV7-8 and TRBJ1-1; perhaps TRBD1 as D (6 bases). This CDR3 contains 16 residues. Trimming removed 8 bases from V and 1 base from J, with 20 bases in between. CDR1 SGHVS and CDR2 FQNEAQ come from the germline V gene.

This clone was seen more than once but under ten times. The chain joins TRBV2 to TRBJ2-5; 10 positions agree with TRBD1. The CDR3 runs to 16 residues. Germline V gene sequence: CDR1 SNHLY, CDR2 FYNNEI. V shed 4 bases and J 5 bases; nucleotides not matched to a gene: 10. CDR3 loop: CASSADRGPPGETQYF. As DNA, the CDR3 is TGTGCCAGCAGTGCTGACAGGGGGCCCCCGGGGGAGACCCAGTACTTC.

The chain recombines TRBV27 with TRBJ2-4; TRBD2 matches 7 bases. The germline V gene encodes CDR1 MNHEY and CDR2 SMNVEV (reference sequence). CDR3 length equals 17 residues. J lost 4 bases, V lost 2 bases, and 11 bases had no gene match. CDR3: CASSLLGTNPPKNIQYF. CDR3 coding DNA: TGTGCCAGCAGTTTACTGGGGACTAACCCCCCAAAAAACATTCAGTACTTC.

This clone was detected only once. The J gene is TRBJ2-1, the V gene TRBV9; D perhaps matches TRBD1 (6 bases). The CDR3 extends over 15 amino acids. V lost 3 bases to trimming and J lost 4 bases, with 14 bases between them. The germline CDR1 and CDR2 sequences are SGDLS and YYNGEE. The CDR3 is CASSDRTDTYNEQFF. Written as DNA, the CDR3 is TGTGCCAGCAGCGATCGGACAGACACTTACAATGAGCAGTTCTTC.

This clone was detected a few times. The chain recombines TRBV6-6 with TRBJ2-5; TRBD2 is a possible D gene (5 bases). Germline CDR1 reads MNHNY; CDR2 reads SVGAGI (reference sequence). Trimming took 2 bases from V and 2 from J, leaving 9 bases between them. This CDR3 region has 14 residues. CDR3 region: CASSYVGVQETQYF. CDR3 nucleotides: TGTGCCAGCAGTTACGTCGGGGTACAAGAGACCCAGTACTTC.

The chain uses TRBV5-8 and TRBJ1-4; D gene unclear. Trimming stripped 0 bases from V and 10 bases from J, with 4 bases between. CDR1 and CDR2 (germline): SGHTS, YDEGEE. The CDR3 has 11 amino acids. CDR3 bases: TGTGCCAGCAGCTTGGAAGGAAAACTGTTTTTT. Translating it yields CASSLEGKLFF.

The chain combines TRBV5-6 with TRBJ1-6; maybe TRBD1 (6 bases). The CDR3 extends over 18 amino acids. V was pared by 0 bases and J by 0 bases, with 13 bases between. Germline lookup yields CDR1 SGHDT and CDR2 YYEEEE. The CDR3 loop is CASSLVAGASSYNSPLHF. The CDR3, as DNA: TGTGCCAGCAGCTTGGTGGCAGGGGCTAGCTCCTATAATTCACCCCTCCACTTT.

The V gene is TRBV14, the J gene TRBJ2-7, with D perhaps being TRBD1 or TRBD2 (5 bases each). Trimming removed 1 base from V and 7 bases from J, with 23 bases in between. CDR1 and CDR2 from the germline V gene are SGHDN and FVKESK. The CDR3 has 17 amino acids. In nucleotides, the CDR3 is TGTGCCAGCAGCCAAGTTTTGTTTAGGGGAGCTAAATCGGAGCAGTACTTC. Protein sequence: CASSQVLFRGAKSEQYF.

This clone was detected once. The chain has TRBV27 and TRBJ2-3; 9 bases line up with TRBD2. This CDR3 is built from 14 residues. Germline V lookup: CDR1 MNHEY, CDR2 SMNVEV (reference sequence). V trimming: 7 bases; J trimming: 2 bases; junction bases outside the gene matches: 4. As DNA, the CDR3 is TGTGCCAGCAACCTAGCGGGGTTCACAGATACGCAGTATTTT. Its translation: CASNLAGFTDTQYF.

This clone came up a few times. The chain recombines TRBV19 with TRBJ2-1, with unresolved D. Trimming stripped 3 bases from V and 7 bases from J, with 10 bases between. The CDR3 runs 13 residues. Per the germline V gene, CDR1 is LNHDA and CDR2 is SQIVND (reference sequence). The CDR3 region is CASSMTGWNEQFF. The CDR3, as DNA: TGTGCCAGTAGTATGACCGGGTGGAATGAGCAGTTCTTC.

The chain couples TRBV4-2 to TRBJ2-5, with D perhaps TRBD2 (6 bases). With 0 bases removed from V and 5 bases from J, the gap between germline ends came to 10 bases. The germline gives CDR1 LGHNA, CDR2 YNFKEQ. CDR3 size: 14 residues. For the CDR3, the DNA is TGTGCCAGCAGCCAAGAGCGGGGCTGGGAGACCCAGTACTTC. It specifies CASSQERGWETQYF.

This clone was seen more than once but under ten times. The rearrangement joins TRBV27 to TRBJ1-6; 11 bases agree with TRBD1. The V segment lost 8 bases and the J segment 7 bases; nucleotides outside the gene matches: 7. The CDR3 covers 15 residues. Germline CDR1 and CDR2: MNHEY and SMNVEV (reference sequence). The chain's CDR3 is CASAYRDRGNSPLHF. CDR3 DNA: TGTGCCAGCGCTTACCGGGACAGGGGGAATTCACCCCTCCACTTT.

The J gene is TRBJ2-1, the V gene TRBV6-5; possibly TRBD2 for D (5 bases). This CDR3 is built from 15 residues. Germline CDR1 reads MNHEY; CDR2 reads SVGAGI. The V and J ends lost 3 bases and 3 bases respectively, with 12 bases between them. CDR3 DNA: TGTGCCAGCAGTTATAGCGACATTGGCTACAATGAGCAGTTCTTC. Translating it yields CASSYSDIGYNEQFF.

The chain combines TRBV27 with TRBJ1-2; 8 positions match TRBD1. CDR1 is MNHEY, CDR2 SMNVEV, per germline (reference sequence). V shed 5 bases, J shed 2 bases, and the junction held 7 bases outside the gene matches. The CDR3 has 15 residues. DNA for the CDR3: TGTGCCAGCAGTCCCGGACAGGGCCCGAACTATGGCTACACCTTC. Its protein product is CASSPGQGPNYGYTF.

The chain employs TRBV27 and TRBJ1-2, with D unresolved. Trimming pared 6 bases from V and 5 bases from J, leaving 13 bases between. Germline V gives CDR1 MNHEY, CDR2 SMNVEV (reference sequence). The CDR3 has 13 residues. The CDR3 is CASSLGRLYGYTF. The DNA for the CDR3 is TGTGCCAGCAGCCTCGGGAGGCTTTATGGCTACACCTTC.

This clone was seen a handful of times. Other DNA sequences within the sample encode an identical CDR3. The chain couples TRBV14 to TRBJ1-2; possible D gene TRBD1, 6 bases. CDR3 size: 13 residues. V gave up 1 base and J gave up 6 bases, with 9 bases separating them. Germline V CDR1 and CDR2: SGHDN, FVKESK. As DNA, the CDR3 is TGTGCCAGCAGCCAAGCAGGGGTTCATGGCTACACCTTC. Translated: CASSQAGVHGYTF.

This chain's CDR3 is CASSPSGTTGTDTQYF. CDR3 DNA: TGTGCCAGCAGTCCCTCCGGGACTACGGGCACAGATACGCAGTATTTT. The rearrangement links TRBV27 to TRBJ2-3, with 7 bases that match TRBD2. CDR1 and CDR2 from the germline V gene are MNHEY and SMNVEV (reference sequence). The CDR3 is made up of 16 amino acids. J gave up 1 base and V 5 bases, and 9 bases lay outside the gene matches.

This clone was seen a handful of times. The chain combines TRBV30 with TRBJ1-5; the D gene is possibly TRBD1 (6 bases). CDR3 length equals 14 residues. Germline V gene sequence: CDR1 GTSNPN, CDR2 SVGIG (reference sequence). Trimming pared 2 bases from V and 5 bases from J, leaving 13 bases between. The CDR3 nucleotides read TGTGCCTGGAGTACAGGGACCGGGGATCAGCCCCAGCATTTT. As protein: CAWSTGTGDQPQHF. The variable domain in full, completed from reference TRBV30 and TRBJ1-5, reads SQTIHQWPATLVQPVGSPLSLECTVEGTSNPNLYWYRQAAGRGLQLLFYSVGIGQISSEVPQNLSASRPQDRQFILSSKKLLLSDSGFYLCAWSTGTGDQPQHFGDGTRLSIL.

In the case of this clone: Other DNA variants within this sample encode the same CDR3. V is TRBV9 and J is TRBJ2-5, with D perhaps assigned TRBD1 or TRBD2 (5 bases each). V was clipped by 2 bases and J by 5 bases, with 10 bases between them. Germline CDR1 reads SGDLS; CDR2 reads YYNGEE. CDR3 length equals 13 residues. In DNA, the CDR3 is TGTGCCAGCAGCGTTAGGGGAGAGGAGACCCAGTACTTC. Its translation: CASSVRGEETQYF. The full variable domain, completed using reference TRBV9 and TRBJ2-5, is DSGVTQTPKHLITATGQRVTLRCSPRSGDLSVYWYQQSLDQGLQFLIQYYNGEERAKGNILERFSAQQFPDLHSELNLSSLELGDSALYFCASSVRGEETQYFGPGTRLLVL.

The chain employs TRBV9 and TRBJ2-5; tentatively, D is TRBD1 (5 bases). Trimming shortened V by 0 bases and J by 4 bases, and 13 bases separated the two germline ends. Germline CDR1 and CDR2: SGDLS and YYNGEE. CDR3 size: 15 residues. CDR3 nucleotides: TGTGCCAGCAGCGTAGAAAAGGGGCTGGGAGAGACCCAGTACTTC. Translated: CASSVEKGLGETQYF.

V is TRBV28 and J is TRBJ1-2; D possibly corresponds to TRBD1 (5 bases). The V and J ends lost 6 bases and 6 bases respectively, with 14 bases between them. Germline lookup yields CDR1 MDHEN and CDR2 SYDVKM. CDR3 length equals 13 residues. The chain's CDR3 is CASSLRDWHGYTF. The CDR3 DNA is TGTGCCAGCAGCCTCCGGGACTGGCATGGCTACACCTTC.